The source of this T cell receptor (beta chain) is a study of T cell responses to AZD1222 COVID-19 vaccine. This CDR3 spans 16 amino acids. Germline V CDR1 and CDR2: KGHSH, LQKENI. V lost 1 base and J 6 bases, leaving 13 bases between the germline ends. Using immunoSEQ multiplex PCR, the repertoire was profiled, and TCRdb retains in-frame clones only, with some absent. The sample comprises some 180,000 clones, just under 95% of which are singletons, and 1.6% rests with the top ten. The origin of this receptor is an adult in good health. The specimen comprised peripheral blood, sampled on day 0 of AZD1222 vaccination. This chain joins TRBV18 and TRBJ1-6, with unresolved D. CDR3: CASSPRDLGSNSPLHF. CDR3 nucleotides: TGTGCCAGCTCACCACGGGATTTGGGATCTAATTCACCCCTCCACTTT.